The next 7 T cell receptor beta chains were all read from a single sample in a study of identical twins. MiXCR was run by TCRdb on the 5' RACE reads, yielding one entry per CDR3 protein. In the table there are roughly 690,000 distinct CDR3 sequences, over 20% of which are singletons. This sample was shared with a second study, whose subject was T cells expressing NK-cell markers.

The sequenced sample was PBMCs. The receptor set was obtained from a woman aged 18-35 years in good health.

This clonotype appeared a few times. This chain uses TRBV7-2 with TRBJ2-1, with 8 nucleotides matching TRBD1. CDR1 SGHTA and CDR2 FQGNSA come from the germline V gene. Trimming cost V 5 bases and J 3 bases; bases outside gene matches: 6. This CDR3 region has 15 residues. The CDR3 protein is CASSTDRGDYNEQFF. The CDR3 DNA reads as TGTGCCAGCAGCACAGACAGGGGAGACTACAATGAGCAGTTCTTC. The entire variable domain, with the rest obtained from reference TRBV7-2 and TRBJ2-1, is as follows: GAGVSQSPSNKVTEKGKDVELRCDPISGHTALYWYRQSLGQGLEFLIYFQGNSAPDKSGLPSDRFSAERTGGSVSTLTIQRTQQEDSAVYLCASSTDRGDYNEQFFGPGTRLTVL.

In its sample, this clonotype was seen a few times. The V and J genes are TRBV6-1 and TRBJ2-7; 7 bases fit TRBD2. V lost 3 bases to trimming and J lost 3 bases; unmatched junction nucleotides: 11. The CDR3 consists of 16 residues. Per the germline V gene, CDR1 is MNHNS and CDR2 is SASEGT. The CDR3 nucleotides read TGTGCCAGCAGTGACCGGGGCGGACGGGGGGACTACGAGCAGTACTTC. Translation gives CASSDRGGRGDYEQYF.

This clonotype occurred many times. The V call is TRBV5-5, the J call TRBJ2-1, with 8 bases that match TRBD2. Germline lookup yields CDR1 SGHKS and CDR2 YYEKEE (reference sequence). This CDR3 is built from 11 residues. V shed 5 bases and J 15 bases; nucleotides not matched to a gene: 7. CDR3 in amino acids: CASRYGTRMFF. The DNA for the CDR3 is TGTGCCAGCAGATACGGGACTAGGATGTTCTTC.

V gene TRBV6-5 combines with J gene TRBJ1-2; perhaps TRBD1 as D (5 bases). Germline lookup yields CDR1 MNHEY and CDR2 SVGAGI. V shed 2 bases and J shed 5 bases, with 9 bases lying between them. The CDR3 extends over 13 amino acids. The CDR3 nucleotides are TGTGCCAGCAGTTACGGGGGGAGGTATGGCTACACCTTC. Translating gives CASSYGGRYGYTF.

This clonotype was recorded at least ten times. The CDR3 sequence is CSARGAGDYEQYF. The CDR3 DNA follows: TGCAGTGCTAGAGGGGCAGGGGACTACGAGCAGTACTTC. The chain combines TRBV20-1 with TRBJ2-7, with D possibly matching TRBD1 (6 bases). This CDR3 spans 13 amino acids. CDR1 is DFQATT and CDR2 is SNEGSKA in the germline V gene (reference sequence). V was shortened by 1 base and J by 3 bases, with 10 bases between the two germline ends.

The genes are TRBV5-1 and TRBJ1-2; D is uncertain. The V end was cut by 0 bases, the J end by 6 bases, with 12 bases between. CDR3 length: 14 residues. Germline V gene data show CDR1 as SGHRS and CDR2 as YFSETQ. CDR3: CASSLGSPLDGYTF. CDR3 sequence (DNA): TGCGCCAGCAGCTTGGGTTCCCCCCTAGATGGCTACACCTTC.

The rearrangement joins TRBV7-2 to TRBJ2-1; 8 nucleotides match TRBD2. V was pared by 2 bases and J by 9 bases, with 12 bases of the junction left unmatched. This CDR3 comprises 16 residues. From germline, CDR1 is SGHTA and CDR2 FQGNSA. The CDR3 sequence is CASSLNQQRGTVEQFF. Written as DNA, the CDR3 is TGTGCCAGCAGCTTAAATCAACAGCGGGGGACGGTTGAGCAGTTCTTC.